This TCR beta chain was identified in a study of blood T cell repertoires in COVID-19. Study-wide context: COVID-19 samples from acute and convalescent phases originated in the United States, Italy and Spain.

This clone was observed once. J was trimmed by 2 bases and V by 7 bases; bases with no gene match: 10. The germline CDR1 and CDR2 sequences are LNHDA and SQIVND (reference sequence). This CDR3 comprises 16 residues. The data were produced by immunoSEQ multiplex PCR, yet TCRdb's version contains in-frame clones alone and is incomplete. Among about 94,000 clones listed, around 81% were seen once. The chain has TRBV19 and TRBJ1-2, with 10 bases identical to TRBD1. Sequenced sample: peripheral blood. This TCR derives from a man aged 55-75 years with acute or convalescent COVID-19. The CDR3 DNA reads as TGTGCCAGTAACCGGGACAGGGGAGTAAAAAACTATGGCTACACCTTC. Amino acids: CASNRDRGVKNYGYTF.